The 27 T cell receptor beta chains below were found in one sample sequenced in a study of T cells in Graves' hyperthyroidism and ophthalmopathy. TCR beta CDR3 sequences were amplified from RNA transcripts. With the HTBI primer set, the TCR CDR3 went through a first round of RT-PCR. TCRdb re-derived calls from the multiplex PCR reads in MiXCR, one entry per CDR3 protein. Of about 560,000 distinct CDR3 sequences listed, 14% are singletons. What was sequenced was blood. Receptor source: a woman in her thirties or forties with Graves' hyperthyroidism.

This clonotype was observed a few times. The genes are TRBV7-8 and TRBJ2-2, with D perhaps TRBD2 (6 bases). The germline CDR1 and CDR2 sequences are SGHVS and FQNEAQ. Trimming pared 5 bases from V and 8 bases from J, leaving 24 bases between. CDR3 length: 17 amino acids. In DNA, the CDR3 is TGTGCCAGCAGCCGCTCTCAGGGCGGGGATACACGTGGGGAGCTGTTTTTT. Encoded protein: CASSRSQGGDTRGELFF.

This clonotype was picked up one time. A much larger clone differs from this one at a single base, so this may be a read error. The chain has TRBV9 and TRBJ2-1; 9 bases map to TRBD2. The CDR3 length is 14 residues. Germline CDR1 and CDR2: SGDLS and YYNGEE. V shed 5 bases and J 10 bases; nucleotides not matched to a gene: 10. This chain's CDR3 is CASSPSGDSYEQFF. DNA of the CDR3: TGTGCCAGCAGTCCTAGCGGGGATTCTTACGAGCAGTTCTTC.

The sample holds a few counts of this clonotype. J is TRBJ1-5 and V is TRBV4-1; D gene unclear. Deletions cut 0 bases from V and 3 bases from J, with 15 bases between. Germline V gives CDR1 MGHRA, CDR2 YSYEKL. This CDR3 spans 17 amino acids. The CDR3 DNA follows: TGCGCCAGCAGCCAAGAGGGAGGGCCCGTGAACAATCAGCCCCAGCATTTT. It encodes CASSQEGGPVNNQPQHF.

The chain uses TRBV20-1 and TRBJ2-7, with TRBD2 matching 9 bases. CDR3 length: 14 residues. From germline, CDR1 is DFQATT and CDR2 SNEGSKA (reference sequence). Trimming cost V 4 bases and J 4 bases; bases outside gene matches: 8. CDR3 amino acids: CSATWRGREYEQYF. The CDR3 DNA follows: TGCAGTGCTACATGGCGCGGGAGGGAGTACGAGCAGTACTTC.

This clonotype was observed a handful of times. This rearrangement joins TRBV2 to TRBJ1-5, with unresolved D. In germline, CDR1 is SNHLY, CDR2 FYNNEI. The CDR3 has 15 amino acids. Trimming cost V 7 bases and J 3 bases, with 16 bases left between them. The CDR3 DNA follows: TGTGCCAGCACTGACTCAGGTAGCTTCAATCAGCCCCAGCATTTT. It specifies CASTDSGSFNQPQHF.

This clonotype has ten or more counts. The chain recombines TRBV7-2 with TRBJ2-3, with D perhaps TRBD2 (6 bases). The CDR3 contains 14 residues. V shed 6 bases and J shed 4 bases, with 14 bases lying between them. From germline, CDR1 is SGHTA and CDR2 FQGNSA. CDR3 loop: CASSPLAGPDTQYF. The CDR3 DNA sequence: TGTGCCAGCAGTCCCCTCGCGGGACCAGATACGCAGTATTTT.

The V and J genes are TRBV7-9 and TRBJ1-5; TRBD1 is a possible D gene (6 bases). V lost 3 bases and J lost 3, with 9 bases in between. Germline V gene data show CDR1 as SEHNR and CDR2 as FQNEAQ (reference sequence). CDR3 length: 14 residues. CDR3 nucleotides: TGTGCCAGCAGCTTGGACAGCTTCAATCAGCCCCAGCATTTT. Translation: CASSLDSFNQPQHF.

This clonotype was seen repeatedly, ten times or more. This chain links TRBV27 with TRBJ2-1; either TRBD1 or TRBD2 may fit D (5 bases each). This CDR3 spans 16 amino acids. With 2 bases removed from V and 0 bases from J, the gap between germline ends came to 11 bases. In germline, CDR1 is MNHEY, CDR2 SMNVEV (reference sequence). The CDR3 spells CASSLGGWSSYNEQFF. CDR3 coding DNA: TGTGCCAGCAGTTTAGGGGGTTGGAGCTCCTACAATGAGCAGTTCTTC.

Only a few counts were recorded for this clonotype. The rearrangement joins TRBV2 to TRBJ1-1; possibly TRBD1 for D (5 bases). Germline V gene data show CDR1 as SNHLY and CDR2 as FYNNEI. The CDR3 has 16 residues. Trimming took off 5 bases at V and 0 bases at J, with 16 bases between the two ends. The CDR3 here is CASSHIPGRVNTEAFF. CDR3 DNA sequence: TGTGCCAGCAGTCATATCCCGGGACGGGTGAACACTGAAGCTTTCTTT.

This clonotype has a handful of counts. This chain links TRBV5-4 with TRBJ2-3; a possible D gene is TRBD1 (6 bases). The CDR3 totals 16 residues. The germline CDR1 and CDR2 sequences are SGHNT and YYREEE (reference sequence). Trimming shortened V by 3 bases and J by 3 bases, and 17 bases separated the two germline ends. CDR3 bases: TGTGCCAGCAGCTCGAAAAAACAGGGATTTACAGATACGCAGTATTTT. It yields the protein CASSSKKQGFTDTQYF.

The V gene is TRBV14, the J gene TRBJ2-5, with D uncertain. The CDR3 consists of 15 residues. Germline V gene sequence: CDR1 SGHDN, CDR2 FVKESK. The germline V and J ends were trimmed by 1 base and 5 bases, with 14 bases remaining between them. The CDR3 protein is CASSQVKGWSETQYF. The CDR3 DNA follows: TGTGCCAGCAGCCAAGTGAAAGGGTGGAGTGAGACCCAGTACTTC. The full variable domain, rest sourced from reference TRBV14 and TRBJ2-5, is EAGVTQFPSHSVIEKGQTVTLRCDPISGHDNLYWYRRVMGKEIKFLLHFVKESKQDESGMPNNRFLAERTGGTYSTLKVQPAELEDSGVYFCASSQVKGWSETQYFGPGTRLLVL.

In this sample, this clonotype turned up many times. In DNA, the CDR3 is TGTGCCAGCAGCTTGTATGGCGCACTAGGAAGTGAGCAGTTCTTC. Amino acid sequence: CASSLYGALGSEQFF. The gene calls are TRBV5-6 and TRBJ2-1, with D perhaps matching TRBD2 (5 bases). V lost 1 base and J lost 9, with 17 bases in between. The CDR3 loop spans 15 amino acids. CDR1 is SGHDT and CDR2 is YYEEEE in the germline V gene. The whole variable domain, remainder taken from reference TRBV5-6 and TRBJ2-1, is DAGVTQSPTHLIKTRGQQVTLRCSPKSGHDTVSWYQQALGQGPQFIFQYYEEEERQRGNFPDRFSGHQFPNYSSELNVNALLLGDSALYLCASSLYGALGSEQFFGPGTRLTVL.

This clonotype occurred many times. This chain links TRBV3-1 with TRBJ1-5; perhaps TRBD1 as D (5 bases). V lost 1 base to trimming and J lost 4 bases, with 8 bases between them. Per the germline V gene, CDR1 is LGHDT and CDR2 is YNNKEL (reference sequence). The CDR3 consists of 14 residues. The CDR3 here is CASSQAGRNQPQHF. The CDR3 nucleotides read TGTGCCAGCAGCCAAGCAGGGCGAAATCAGCCCCAGCATTTT.

The sample holds many counts of this clonotype. The chain employs TRBV20-1 and TRBJ2-5; maybe TRBD2 (6 bases). Deletions cut 2 bases from V and 6 bases from J, with 10 bases between. CDR1 and CDR2 (germline): DFQATT, SNEGSKA (reference sequence). The CDR3 contains 12 residues. CDR3 amino acids: CSARQGGKTQYF. The CDR3 DNA reads as TGCAGTGCTAGACAGGGCGGGAAGACCCAGTACTTC.

The V and J genes are TRBV25-1 and TRBJ2-7; TRBD1 aligns across 10 bases. V shed 6 bases, J shed 1 base, and the junction held 6 bases outside the gene matches. Germline V CDR1 and CDR2: MGHDK, SYGVNS. The CDR3 is 15 residues long. The CDR3 DNA follows: TGTGCCAGCAGCCGACAGGGGGCAAAATCCTACGAGCAGTACTTC. Protein: CASSRQGAKSYEQYF.

The chain joins TRBV7-9 to TRBJ2-7; the D call may be TRBD1 or TRBD2 (5 bases each). This CDR3 has 14 amino acids. Germline V lookup: CDR1 SEHNR, CDR2 FQNEAQ (reference sequence). V dropped 5 bases and J dropped 6 bases, with 17 bases sitting between them. The CDR3, as DNA: TGTGCCAGCAGCCCCGGGACCACCTACGGCGAGCAGTACTTC. It translates to CASSPGTTYGEQYF. Based on the CDR3 plus reference TRBV7-9 and TRBJ2-7, the full variable domain is DTGVSQNPRHKITKRGQNVTFRCDPISEHNRLYWYRQTLGQGPEFLTYFQNEAQLEKSRLLSDRFSAERPKGSFSTLEIQRTEQGDSAMYLCASSPGTTYGEQYFGPGTRLTVT.

This clonotype showed up many times. DNA for the CDR3: TGCGCCAGCAGCTTGGCCGACAGGACTAGCGGGCGCACAGATACGCAGTATTTT. Amino acids: CASSLADRTSGRTDTQYF. The V call is TRBV5-1, the J call TRBJ2-3, with 11 bases identical to TRBD2. Trimming at V came to 0 bases and at J to 1 base, leaving 7 bases not matched to a gene. Germline V gene sequence: CDR1 SGHRS, CDR2 YFSETQ. The CDR3 loop spans 18 amino acids.

This chain uses TRBV20-1 with TRBJ2-1, with 11 bases identical to TRBD2. Germline lookup yields CDR1 DFQATT and CDR2 SNEGSKA (reference sequence). The CDR3 contains 14 residues. Trimming took 7 bases from V and 6 from J; bases not matched to a gene: 8. In nucleotides, the CDR3 is TGCAGTGTCCTACTAGCGGGAGAGGTCAATGAGCAGTTCTTC. This translates into CSVLLAGEVNEQFF.

This clonotype was observed at least ten times. J is TRBJ2-6 and V is TRBV12-3 or TRBV12-4; TRBD1 aligns across 8 bases. Germline trimming cut 5 bases from V and 2 bases from J; bases unmatched to any gene: 11. The CDR3 loop spans 18 amino acids. The CDR3 sequence: CASSPADRGKAGANVLTF. In DNA form, the CDR3 reads TGTGCCAGCAGTCCCGCAGACAGGGGAAAAGCTGGGGCCAACGTCCTGACTTTC.

There are a few counts of this clonotype. This chain connects TRBV11-2 to TRBJ1-3, with 11 bases that match TRBD1. The CDR3 sequence is 20 residues long. Unmatched junction bases numbered 14, after V lost 4 bases and J lost 0 bases. Germline lookup yields CDR1 SGHAT and CDR2 FQNNGV. For the CDR3, the DNA is TGTGCCAGCAGCTCCCCCCAGATCGGACAGGGGGCCTACTCTGGAAACACCATATATTTT. The encoded protein is CASSSPQIGQGAYSGNTIYF.

On this clonotype itself: This could be a read error, since a much larger clone is one nucleotide away. This chain links TRBV11-1 with TRBJ2-1; D is unresolved. Per germline, CDR1 SGHAT and CDR2 FQDESV (reference sequence). The length of the CDR3 is 14 residues. The CDR3 loop reads CASSRSRKYSEQFF. The CDR3 DNA reads as TGTGCCAGCAGTCGCAGTCGAAAGTACAGTGAGCAGTTCTTC. The full variable domain, with the rest looked up from reference TRBV11-1 and TRBJ2-1, is EAEVAQSPRYKITEKSQAVAFWCDPISGHATLYWYRQILGQGPELLVQFQDESVVDDSQLPKDRFSAERLKGVDSTLKIQPAELGDSAMYLCASSRSRKYSEQFFGPGTRLTVL.

Remarks on this clonotype: A much larger clone lies a single base off, so this may be a read error. The V call is TRBV5-4, the J call TRBJ2-7, with a weak D call TRBD2 (6 bases). The length of the CDR3 is 15 residues. V lost 7 bases and J lost 7, with 24 bases in between. Germline V gene lookup returns CDR1 SGHNT and CDR2 YYREEE (reference sequence). The CDR3 is CASGYSSSANQEQYF. CDR3 nucleotide sequence: TGTGCCAGCGGTTACTCTTCTAGCGCTAACCAGGAGCAGTACTTC. The variable domain in full, with the rest retrieved from reference TRBV5-4 and TRBJ2-7, is ETGVTQSPTHLIKTRGQQVTLRCSSQSGHNTVSWYQQALGQGPQFIFQYYREEENGRGNFPPRFSGLQFPNYSSELNVNALELDDSALYLCASGYSSSANQEQYFGPGTRLTVT.

This clonotype appeared a few times. V and J are TRBV30 and TRBJ2-3, with a tentative D call TRBD2 (5 bases). Germline V gives CDR1 GTSNPN, CDR2 SVGIG (reference sequence). The V gene lost 5 bases and the J gene lost 3 bases, with 15 bases spanning the gap. This CDR3 contains 14 residues. CDR3 bases: TGTGCCTGGTCTGAGGGAATAGGTACAGATACGCAGTATTTT. Protein product: CAWSEGIGTDTQYF.

This clonotype was seen only a few times. The chain carries TRBV10-1 and TRBJ2-1, with D possibly TRBD2 on 6 matching bases. This CDR3 comprises 13 residues. CDR1 and CDR2 from the germline V gene are WNHNN and SYGVQD (reference sequence). Trimming took off 3 bases at V and 8 bases at J, with 11 bases between the two ends. CDR3 DNA sequence: TGCGCCAGCAGTGACTTGGGAGGTGATGAGCAGTTCTTC. It yields the protein CASSDLGGDEQFF.

The rearrangement links TRBV20-1 to TRBJ1-2; 9 bases align to TRBD1. There are 12 residues in the CDR3. V was clipped by 6 bases and J by 7 bases; unmatched bases: 6. Germline CDR1 and CDR2: DFQATT and SNEGSKA (reference sequence). The CDR3 bases are TGCAGTGCCTCACAGGGGGCGCTTGGCTACACCTTC. It encodes CSASQGALGYTF.

Ten or more counts support this clonotype. The J gene is TRBJ1-3, the V gene TRBV28; 7 bases match TRBD1. J was trimmed by 0 bases and V by 5 bases; bases with no gene match: 13. Per the germline V gene, CDR1 is MDHEN and CDR2 is SYDVKM. This CDR3 region has 18 residues. The CDR3 here is CASSLQGGRGRSGNTIYF. The CDR3 coding sequence is TGTGCCAGCAGTCTACAAGGGGGCAGGGGCCGCTCTGGAAACACCATATATTTT.

This clonotype showed up many times. The gene calls are TRBV10-3 and TRBJ2-2, with 9 bases aligning to TRBD1. Germline-derived CDR1 and CDR2 are ENHRY and SYGVKD. With 8 bases clipped from V and 3 bases from J, the junction kept 4 bases outside the gene matches. This CDR3 contains 14 residues. The CDR3 region has the DNA TGTGCCATCGGGACAGGGAGCGACACCGGGGAGCTGTTTTTT. Its protein product is CAIGTGSDTGELFF.